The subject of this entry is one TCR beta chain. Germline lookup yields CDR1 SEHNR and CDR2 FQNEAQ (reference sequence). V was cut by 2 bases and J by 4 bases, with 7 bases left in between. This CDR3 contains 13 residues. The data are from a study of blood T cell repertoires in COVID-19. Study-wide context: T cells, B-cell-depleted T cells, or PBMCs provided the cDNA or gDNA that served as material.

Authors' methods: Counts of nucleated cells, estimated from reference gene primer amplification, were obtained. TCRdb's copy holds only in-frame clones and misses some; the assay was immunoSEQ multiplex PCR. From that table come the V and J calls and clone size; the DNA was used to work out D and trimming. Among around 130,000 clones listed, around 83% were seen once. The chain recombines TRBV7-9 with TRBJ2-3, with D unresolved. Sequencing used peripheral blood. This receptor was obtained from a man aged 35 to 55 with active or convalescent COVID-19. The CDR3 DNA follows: TGTGCCAGCAGCTTAATCGGTGCAGATACGCAGTATTTT. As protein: CASSLIGADTQYF.